A selection of T cell receptor beta chains follows, all from one sample in a study of cytomegalovirus exposure and HLA in healthy donors. TCRdb's table, derived via immunoSEQ multiplex PCR, lists solely in-frame clones and lacks some. The sample lists about 100,000 clones; about 80% were seen once. The specimen sequenced was PBMCs. All receptors come from a man aged 40-55 years in good health and CMV-seronegative. CDR3s include the opening cysteine and the closing phenylalanine or tryptophan. Fields, in order: V gene, D gene, CDR3 length, clone size, J gene, CDR3 DNA, CDR3 protein. D genes are given only for firm matches. Expanded clones get a size class; other rows say once, few or many, or leave the size out.

V: TRBV11-2
D: TRBD1
length: 16
size: .
J: TRBJ1-1
DNA: TGTGCCAGCAGCCGAGGAACAGGGGTAAGAGGCACTGAAGCTTTCTTT
CDR3: CASSRGTGVRGTEAFF

V: TRBV7-9
D: TRBD1
length: 14
size: .
J: TRBJ1-4
DNA: TGTGCCAGCAGTCCGACAGGGAAAAAGGAAAAACTGTTTTTT
CDR3: CASSPTGKKEKLFF

V: TRBV10-3
D: .
length: 16
size: .
J: TRBJ2-2
DNA: TGTGCCATCAGTGATGGCCAGGGTACGGGCACCGGGGAGCTGTTTTTT
CDR3: CAISDGQGTGTGELFF

V: TRBV18
D: TRBD1
length: 17
size: .
J: TRBJ1-5
DNA: TGTGCCAGCTCACCGAATAAATACAGGGGAAGCAATCAGCCCCAGCATTTT
CDR3: CASSPNKYRGSNQPQHF

V: TRBV7-9
D: .
length: 13
size: .
J: TRBJ1-2
DNA: TGTGCCAGCAGCCAACCCTATAACTATGGCTACACCTTC
CDR3: CASSQPYNYGYTF

V: TRBV7-9
D: TRBD1
length: 13
size: few
J: TRBJ1-5
DNA: TGTGCCAGCAGCCCGACAGGGAATCAGCCCCAGCATTTT
CDR3: CASSPTGNQPQHF

V: TRBV5-4
D: TRBD1
length: 16
size: .
J: TRBJ1-1
DNA: TGTGCCAGCAGTTTTGGACAGGGCATATCGAACACTGAAGCTTTCTTT
CDR3: CASSFGQGISNTEAFF

V: TRBV15
D: TRBD2
length: 18
size: .
J: TRBJ2-2
DNA: TGTGCCACCAGCAGACGACTAGCGGGGGGGCGTGGCACCGGGGAGCTGTTTTTT
CDR3: CATSRRLAGGRGTGELFF

V: TRBV2
D: .
length: 13
size: .
J: TRBJ1-1
DNA: TGTGCCGTTAAGGGGCAGTTGAACACTGAAGCTTTCTTT
CDR3: CAVKGQLNTEAFF

V: TRBV5-1
D: TRBD1
length: 15
size: .
J: TRBJ1-4
DNA: TGCGCCAGCAGCCCCCAGGGGGCGCCGCAAGAAAAACTGTTTTTT
CDR3: CASSPQGAPQEKLFF

V: TRBV9
D: .
length: 13
size: once
J: TRBJ1-1
DNA: TGTGCCAGCAGCGTAGAGTGGCAGGATGAAGCTTTCTTT
CDR3: CASSVEWQDEAFF

V: TRBV11-2
D: TRBD1
length: 16
size: .
J: TRBJ1-2
DNA: TGTGCCAGCAGCTTAGTCCCTCCTGCAGGGGGAGATGGCTACACCTTC
CDR3: CASSLVPPAGGDGYTF

V: TRBV11-2
D: TRBD1
length: 13
size: .
J: TRBJ2-5
DNA: TGTGCCAGCAGCTCGACAGGGAAAGAGACCCAGTACTTC
CDR3: CASSSTGKETQYF

V: TRBV5-1
D: TRBD2
length: 13
size: .
J: TRBJ2-5
DNA: TGCGCCAGCAGCTCCGGGGGGGGAGAGACCCAGTACTTC
CDR3: CASSSGGGETQYF

V: TRBV27
D: .
length: 14
size: .
J: TRBJ1-5
DNA: TGTGCCAGCAGTTTTTCAGGGCCCAATCAGCCCCAGCATTTT
CDR3: CASSFSGPNQPQHF

V: TRBV7-9
D: .
length: 19
size: .
J: TRBJ2-5
DNA: TGTTCCAGCAGCTTAGCGTGGACTAGCAGGGGGGCCGCCGGAGAGACCCAGTACTTC
CDR3: CSSSLAWTSRGAAGETQYF

V: TRBV9
D: .
length: 16
size: .
J: TRBJ2-2
DNA: TGTGCCAGCAGCGTAGATGGGGGGGCGCGGGCCGGGGAGCTGTTTTTT
CDR3: CASSVDGGARAGELFF

V: TRBV2
D: .
length: 14
size: few
J: TRBJ1-3
DNA: TGTGCCAGCAGAACAGGGAGCTCTGGAAACACCATATATTTT
CDR3: CASRTGSSGNTIYF

V: TRBV18
D: .
length: 13
size: .
J: TRBJ1-2
DNA: TGTGCCAGCTCGTCAGGGTTGGACTATGGCTACACCTTC
CDR3: CASSSGLDYGYTF

V: TRBV7-2
D: .
length: 14
size: .
J: TRBJ2-1
DNA: TGTGCCAGCAGCTTGGGCCTAGCTTTCAATGAGCAGTTCTTC
CDR3: CASSLGLAFNEQFF

V: TRBV28
D: TRBD1
length: 17
size: .
J: TRBJ2-6
DNA: TGTGCCAGCACCCAGCGACAGGGGGCGCGCGGGGCCAACGTCCTGACTTTC
CDR3: CASTQRQGARGANVLTF

V: TRBV5-4
D: TRBD2
length: 16
size: .
J: TRBJ2-2
DNA: TGTGCCAGCAGCACACGGACTAGCCCCATGGGTGGGGAGCTGTTTTTT
CDR3: CASSTRTSPMGGELFF

V: TRBV4-1
D: .
length: 15
size: .
J: TRBJ2-3
DNA: TGCGCCAGCAGCCAACTTTGGGGGCCCACAGATACGCAGTATTTT
CDR3: CASSQLWGPTDTQYF

V: TRBV7-8
D: .
length: 11
size: few
J: TRBJ1-2
DNA: TGTGCCAGCAGCTTAGTGAACAGAATATACTTC
CDR3: CASSLVNRIYF

V: TRBV25-1
D: .
length: 15
size: .
J: TRBJ1-4
DNA: TGTGCCAGCAGTACGCAGGGGTTTCGGACTGAAAAACTGTTTTTT
CDR3: CASSTQGFRTEKLFF

V: TRBV15
D: .
length: 11
size: .
J: TRBJ2-1
DNA: TGTGCCACCAGCACCTATAGAGAGCAGTTCTTC
CDR3: CATSTYREQFF

V: TRBV11-1
D: TRBD1
length: 12
size: .
J: TRBJ1-2
DNA: TGTGCCAGCAGCACAGACAGGGGCGGCTACACCTTC
CDR3: CASSTDRGGYTF

V: TRBV7-2
D: .
length: 15
size: .
J: TRBJ1-5
DNA: TGTGCCAGCAGCTTAGCCCAGGCCCCGAATCAGCCCCAGCATTTT
CDR3: CASSLAQAPNQPQHF